A selection of T cell receptor beta chains follows, all from one sample in a study of T-cell memory formation after mild COVID-19. A single record per CDR3 protein comes from TCRdb applying MiXCR to the 5' RACE reads. Here the sample spans a few hundred thousand distinct CDR3 sequences, roughly 13% being singletons. Sequencing was carried out using PBMCs or a T cell subset sorted from them (not recorded which). The receptors stem from a young man who had mild COVID-19 (a few samples of this study predate the infection). Cell type and time point are not known. Both conserved end residues are part of each CDR3. D genes are given only for firm matches. Size tells how often a clone was seen (once, few, many) or the class of an expanded clone, and some rows leave it out.

j_gene: TRBJ2-1; len: 16; d_gene: TRBD2; abundance: few; v_gene: TRBV5-1; CDR3aa: CASSLSAGGVHNEQFF; CDR3nt: TGCGCCAGCAGCTTGAGTGCGGGGGGGGTACATAATGAGCAGTTCTTC
j_gene: TRBJ1-2; len: 13; d_gene: .; abundance: .; v_gene: TRBV12-3/TRBV12-4; CDR3aa: CASSSPPGAGYTF; CDR3nt: TGTGCCAGCAGTTCCCCCCCCGGGGCTGGCTACACCTTC
j_gene: TRBJ2-5; len: 15; d_gene: TRBD2; abundance: many; v_gene: TRBV20-1; CDR3aa: CSARDPASGMETQYF; CDR3nt: TGCAGTGCTAGAGATCCGGCTAGCGGTATGGAGACCCAGTACTTC
j_gene: TRBJ2-2; len: 14; d_gene: TRBD1; abundance: .; v_gene: TRBV7-6; CDR3aa: CASGLRQGAGELFF; CDR3nt: TGTGCCAGCGGGCTGAGACAGGGGGCCGGGGAGCTGTTTTTT
j_gene: TRBJ2-3; len: 15; d_gene: .; abundance: .; v_gene: TRBV7-7; CDR3aa: CASSSSPGTHNTQYF; CDR3nt: TGTGCTAGCAGCTCCTCACCTGGGACTCACAATACGCAGTATTTT
j_gene: TRBJ2-7; len: 13; d_gene: .; abundance: few; v_gene: TRBV6-5; CDR3aa: CASSYRESYEQYF; CDR3nt: TGTGCCAGCAGTTACCGAGAGTCCTACGAGCAGTACTTC
j_gene: TRBJ1-5; len: 15; d_gene: TRBD1; abundance: .; v_gene: TRBV6-5; CDR3aa: CASSYTYRGDQPQHF; CDR3nt: TGTGCCAGCAGTTACACCTACAGGGGGGATCAGCCCCAGCATTTT
j_gene: TRBJ1-4; len: 14; d_gene: .; abundance: .; v_gene: TRBV14; CDR3aa: CASSQPGFEEKLFF; CDR3nt: TGTGCCAGCAGCCAACCCGGGTTCGAGGAAAAACTGTTTTTT
j_gene: TRBJ2-2; len: 12; d_gene: .; abundance: .; v_gene: TRBV12-3/TRBV12-4; CDR3aa: CASSLRVGELFF; CDR3nt: TGTGCCAGCAGTTTAAGGGTCGGGGAGCTGTTTTTT
j_gene: TRBJ2-3; len: 15; d_gene: TRBD1; abundance: .; v_gene: TRBV25-1; CDR3aa: CASTFPGQGTDTQYF; CDR3nt: TGTGCCAGCACCTTTCCGGGACAGGGAACAGATACGCAGTATTTT
j_gene: TRBJ1-4; len: 16; d_gene: .; abundance: .; v_gene: TRBV4-3; CDR3aa: CASSQDQWRVNEKLFF; CDR3nt: TGCGCCAGCAGCCAAGATCAATGGAGGGTTAATGAAAAACTGTTTTTT
j_gene: TRBJ1-1; len: 14; d_gene: TRBD1; abundance: few; v_gene: TRBV20-1; CDR3aa: CSARDLGRGIEAFF; CDR3nt: TGCAGTGCTAGAGATTTGGGCAGGGGGATTGAAGCTTTCTTT
j_gene: TRBJ1-3; len: 14; d_gene: .; abundance: few; v_gene: TRBV7-3; CDR3aa: CASSLGDSGNTIYF; CDR3nt: TGTGCCAGCAGCTTAGGAGACTCTGGAAACACCATATATTTT
j_gene: TRBJ2-3; len: 17; d_gene: .; abundance: .; v_gene: TRBV6-5; CDR3aa: CASRSPRSPSNTDTQYF; CDR3nt: TGTGCCAGCAGGTCCCCTCGTAGTCCCAGCAACACAGATACGCAGTATTTT
j_gene: TRBJ2-1; len: 14; d_gene: .; abundance: few; v_gene: TRBV4-2; CDR3aa: CASSQDRIEREQFF; CDR3nt: TGTGCCAGCAGCCAAGATCGTATCGAGCGTGAGCAGTTCTTC
j_gene: TRBJ2-7; len: 15; d_gene: .; abundance: few; v_gene: TRBV9; CDR3aa: CASSPRDRLHYEQYF; CDR3nt: TGTGCCAGCAGCCCCCGAGACAGGCTCCACTACGAGCAGTACTTC
j_gene: TRBJ1-1; len: 15; d_gene: .; abundance: few; v_gene: TRBV4-1; CDR3aa: CASSQEPQINTEAFF; CDR3nt: TGCGCCAGCAGCCAAGAACCACAGATAAACACTGAAGCTTTCTTT
j_gene: TRBJ1-5; len: 15; d_gene: .; abundance: few; v_gene: TRBV6-2/TRBV6-3; CDR3aa: CASTRSAAGVQPQHF; CDR3nt: TGTGCCAGCACCCGGAGCGCAGCGGGGGTGCAGCCCCAGCATTTT
j_gene: TRBJ2-7; len: 14; d_gene: .; abundance: many; v_gene: TRBV5-5; CDR3aa: CASSSDRSSYEQYF; CDR3nt: TGTGCCAGCAGTTCCGACAGGAGTTCCTACGAGCAGTACTTC
j_gene: TRBJ2-3; len: 15; d_gene: TRBD2; abundance: few; v_gene: TRBV4-1; CDR3aa: CASSQEAIAGVSQYF; CDR3nt: TGCGCCAGCAGCCAAGAGGCGATAGCGGGGGTATCGCAGTATTTT
j_gene: TRBJ2-1; len: 13; d_gene: .; abundance: .; v_gene: TRBV11-2; CDR3aa: CASSLGRVREQFF; CDR3nt: TGTGCCAGCAGCTTAGGTCGTGTGAGAGAGCAGTTCTTC
j_gene: TRBJ2-1; len: 14; d_gene: .; abundance: .; v_gene: TRBV7-3; CDR3aa: CASSTGGSTNEQFF; CDR3nt: TGTGCCAGCAGCACAGGCGGGTCGACCAATGAGCAGTTCTTC
j_gene: TRBJ2-1; len: 15; d_gene: TRBD2; abundance: .; v_gene: TRBV10-3; CDR3aa: CAISNSGGAYNEQFF; CDR3nt: TGTGCCATCAGCAATAGCGGGGGGGCATACAATGAGCAGTTCTTC
j_gene: TRBJ2-5; len: 15; d_gene: .; abundance: few; v_gene: TRBV7-2; CDR3aa: CASSPHSGTRGTQYF; CDR3nt: TGTGCCAGCAGCCCCCACTCAGGGACCCGGGGGACCCAGTACTTC
j_gene: TRBJ2-2; len: 15; d_gene: .; abundance: few; v_gene: TRBV5-1; CDR3aa: CASSPDFSGTGELFF; CDR3nt: TGCGCCAGCAGTCCGGATTTCTCGGGGACCGGGGAGCTGTTTTTT
j_gene: TRBJ2-5; len: 12; d_gene: .; abundance: many; v_gene: TRBV7-9; CDR3aa: CASSHPGETQYF; CDR3nt: TGTGCCAGCAGCCATCCGGGGGAGACCCAGTACTTC